These 32 T cell receptor beta chains were all obtained from the same sample, sequenced in a study of blood T cell repertoires in COVID-19. Libraries were prepared by immunoSEQ multiplex PCR; TCRdb keeps only in-frame clonotypes and omits some of them. The sample shows some 310,000 clones, approximately 87% of them seen only once. Source material: peripheral blood. These TCRs come from a woman aged 30 to 39 with COVID-19, enrolled during active disease.

This chain joins TRBV28 and TRBJ1-1; D gene ambiguous. Germline-derived CDR1 and CDR2 are MDHEN and SYDVKM. The CDR3 has 14 amino acids. Deletions cut 6 bases from V and 3 bases from J, with 14 bases between. CDR3: CASSLPTRDTEAFF. In DNA, the CDR3 is TGTGCCAGCAGCCTTCCTACTAGGGACACTGAAGCTTTCTTT.

The chain recombines TRBV2 with TRBJ1-6; 7 bases align to TRBD1. CDR1 is SNHLY and CDR2 is FYNNEI in the germline V gene. The J segment lost 0 bases and the V segment lost 6 bases, leaving 5 bases of the junction unmatched. The CDR3 is made up of 16 amino acids. CDR3 sequence (DNA): TGTGCCAGCAGGGGACAGTCAAGCTCCTATAATTCACCCCTCCACTTT. Its translation: CASRGQSSSYNSPLHF. Supplemented by reference TRBV2 and TRBJ1-6, the full variable domain reads EPEVTQTPSHQVTQMGQEVILRCVPISNHLYFYWYRQILGQKVEFLVSFYNNEISEKSEIFDDQFSVERPDGSNFTLKIRSTKLEDSAMYFCASRGQSSSYNSPLHFGNGTRLTVT.

The chain combines TRBV10-3 with TRBJ2-3; TRBD2 aligns across 8 bases. The CDR3 has 13 amino acids. Germline CDR1 ENHRY, CDR2 SYGVKD. The V segment lost 2 bases and the J segment 10 bases; nucleotides outside the gene matches: 5. In nucleotides, the CDR3 is TGTGCCATCAGTGAGGGGACTAGTTTTGCGCAGTATTTT. Amino acid sequence: CAISEGTSFAQYF.

This sequence joins TRBV10-3 and TRBJ2-7; tentative D call: TRBD2 (6 bases). Germline V gives CDR1 ENHRY, CDR2 SYGVKD. The CDR3 totals 16 residues. V was shortened by 2 bases and J by 2 bases, with 16 bases between the two germline ends. CDR3 nucleotide sequence: TGTGCCATCAGTGAGGCCGTGGGGACTTCCACCTACGAGCAGTACTTC. This translates into CAISEAVGTSTYEQYF.

The rearrangement joins TRBV2 to TRBJ2-4; 9 bases are a match to TRBD1. This CDR3 has 13 amino acids. After removal of 6 bases from V and 6 bases from J, the junction contained 3 bases not matched to a gene. CDR1 is SNHLY, CDR2 FYNNEI, per germline. DNA of the CDR3: TGTGCCAGCAGGCGGACAGGGGTAAACATTCAGTACTTC. Translated: CASRRTGVNIQYF.

V gene TRBV7-2 combines with J gene TRBJ1-1; D remains ambiguous. Trimming took 0 bases from V and 2 from J, leaving 10 bases between them. Germline CDR1 reads SGHTA; CDR2 reads FQGNSA. CDR3 length equals 15 residues. The CDR3 sequence: CASSLALGGNTEAFF. CDR3 bases: TGTGCCAGCAGCTTAGCGTTGGGAGGTAACACTGAAGCTTTCTTT. Full variable domain (remainder filled in from reference TRBV7-2 and TRBJ1-1): GAGVSQSPSNKVTEKGKDVELRCDPISGHTALYWYRQSLGQGLEFLIYFQGNSAPDKSGLPSDRFSAERTGGSVSTLTIQRTQQEDSAVYLCASSLALGGNTEAFFGQGTRLTVV.

The genes are TRBV12-5 and TRBJ1-1; D is unclear. This CDR3 contains 13 residues. V gave up 3 bases and J gave up 1 base, with 6 bases separating them. The germline V gene has CDR1 LGHNT and CDR2 FRNRAP. The CDR3, as DNA: TGTGCTAGTGGTTTTGCAGGGAACACTGAAGCTTTCTTT. This gives the protein CASGFAGNTEAFF.

CDR3 nucleotides: TGTGCCAGCAGCGTAGCTACAGGCCGCAAAGGGGGTGAGCCTTTCTTT. This translates into CASSVATGRKGGEPFF. V usage is TRBV9 and J usage is TRBJ1-1; perhaps TRBD1 as D (6 bases). From germline, CDR1 is SGDLS and CDR2 YYNGEE. The V end was cut by 0 bases, the J end by 12 bases, with 24 bases between. The CDR3 runs to 16 residues.

The chain employs TRBV27 and TRBJ2-5; 7 nucleotides match TRBD2. The CDR3 has 16 amino acids. J was trimmed by 4 bases and V by 7 bases; bases with no gene match: 15. Germline loops: CDR1 MNHEY, CDR2 SMNVEV (reference sequence). The CDR3 loop reads CASKGYGRTYGETQYF. The CDR3 nucleotides are TGTGCCAGCAAAGGTTACGGGAGGACATATGGAGAGACCCAGTACTTC.

The V call is TRBV2, the J call TRBJ1-5, with unresolved D. This CDR3 contains 13 residues. Germline V CDR1 and CDR2: SNHLY, FYNNEI. V gave up 1 base and J gave up 7 bases, with 8 bases separating them. CDR3 residues: CASSEEEGQPQHF. The CDR3 coding sequence is TGTGCCAGCAGTGAAGAGGAGGGCCAGCCCCAGCATTTT.

The chain recombines TRBV5-1 with TRBJ2-1; TRBD2 agrees at 8 bases. J gave up 6 bases and V 4 bases, and 9 bases lay outside the gene matches. Germline V CDR1 and CDR2: SGHRS, YFSETQ. The CDR3 covers 15 residues. CDR3 sequence (DNA): TGCGCCAGCAGCGTAACTAGCGGAGCTCCCAATGAGCAGTTCTTC. It translates to CASSVTSGAPNEQFF.

The chain couples TRBV9 to TRBJ2-1, with D perhaps matching TRBD1 (5 bases). V lost 3 bases, J lost 2 bases, and 15 bases lay in between. The CDR3 is made up of 16 amino acids. Germline V lookup: CDR1 SGDLS, CDR2 YYNGEE. CDR3: CASSESKRTPYNEQFF. The CDR3, as DNA: TGTGCCAGCAGCGAGTCTAAACGGACACCCTACAATGAGCAGTTCTTC.

In this sample, this clone turned up once. The rearrangement joins TRBV5-1 to TRBJ1-1; TRBD1 is a possible D gene (5 bases). Trimming cost V 0 bases and J 8 bases, with 14 bases left between them. CDR3 size: 14 residues. Germline assignment: CDR1 SGHRS and CDR2 YFSETQ. CDR3 nucleotide sequence: TGCGCCAGCAGCTTGGACTCCAGGGTCAGGGAAGCTTTCTTT. This codes for CASSLDSRVREAFF.

CDR3 loop: CASSSTGTGALGTEAFF. The DNA of the CDR3 is TGTGCCAGCAGTTCCACCGGGACAGGAGCCCTCGGCACTGAAGCTTTCTTT. This chain joins TRBV27 and TRBJ1-1; 8 bases agree with TRBD1. Looked up from germline, CDR1 is MNHEY and CDR2 is SMNVEV (reference sequence). The CDR3 is made up of 17 amino acids. After removal of 4 bases from V and 4 bases from J, the junction contained 14 bases not matched to a gene.

V gene TRBV11-2 combines with J gene TRBJ1-4; no clear D gene. The V and J ends lost 1 base and 5 bases respectively, with 11 bases between them. The CDR3 totals 15 residues. Germline V CDR1 and CDR2: SGHAT, FQNNGV. CDR3 loop: CASSLASGRNEKLFF. As DNA, the CDR3 is TGTGCCAGCAGCTTAGCCTCCGGGAGAAATGAAAAACTGTTTTTT.

The V gene is TRBV14, the J gene TRBJ2-7; TRBD2 matches 13 bases. The CDR3 length is 19 residues. V was pared by 4 bases and J by 4 bases, with 16 bases of the junction left unmatched. The germline V gene has CDR1 SGHDN and CDR2 FVKESK. CDR3 nucleotides: TGTGCCAGCAGCCCCCCGGGACTAGCGGGACCAGACCTCTCGTACGAGCAGTACTTC. This sequence encodes CASSPPGLAGPDLSYEQYF. The variable domain in full, completed from reference TRBV14 and TRBJ2-7, reads EAGVTQFPSHSVIEKGQTVTLRCDPISGHDNLYWYRRVMGKEIKFLLHFVKESKQDESGMPNNRFLAERTGGTYSTLKVQPAELEDSGVYFCASSPPGLAGPDLSYEQYFGPGTRLTVT.

The chain's CDR3 is CASSPTGTFSPDTQYF. As DNA, the CDR3 is TGTGCCAGCAGCCCAACCGGGACTTTCTCCCCAGATACGCAGTATTTT. This chain uses TRBV9 with TRBJ2-3, with D possibly TRBD2 on 6 matching bases. Trimming shortened V by 4 bases and J by 4 bases, and 19 bases separated the two germline ends. Germline V gene data show CDR1 as SGDLS and CDR2 as YYNGEE. The CDR3 length is 16 residues.

The sample holds one count of this clone. In nucleotides, the CDR3 is TGCGCCAGCAGCCCGACAGGTGATTCCTACGAGCAGTACTTC. It is translated as CASSPTGDSYEQYF. J is TRBJ2-7 and V is TRBV10-1, with a possible D match to TRBD1 (6 bases). This CDR3 is built from 14 residues. Looked up from germline, CDR1 is WNHNN and CDR2 is SYGVQD (reference sequence). Trimming cost V 6 bases and J 1 base, with 13 bases left between them.

The chain employs TRBV6-6 and TRBJ2-7; TRBD1 matches at 8 bases. V lost 5 bases and J lost 3; bases outside the gene matches: 15. Germline CDR1 is MNHNY and CDR2 is SVGAGI (reference sequence). The CDR3 sequence is 17 residues long. CDR3 region: CASSRGTGDKYFYEQYF. CDR3 bases: TGTGCCAGCAGTCGCGGGACAGGAGACAAGTATTTCTACGAGCAGTACTTC.

The rearrangement uses TRBV5-4 and TRBJ2-7; 11 bases match TRBD1. The CDR3 is 15 residues long. CDR1 is SGHNT and CDR2 is YYREEE in the germline V gene (reference sequence). The trim removed 4 bases at V and 7 bases at J, leaving 10 bases unmatched. The CDR3 sequence is CASSRKTGTGGEQYF. The CDR3 DNA is TGTGCCAGCAGCCGGAAAACCGGGACAGGGGGGGAGCAGTACTTC. Based on the CDR3 plus reference TRBV5-4 and TRBJ2-7, the full variable domain is ETGVTQSPTHLIKTRGQQVTLRCSSQSGHNTVSWYQQALGQGPQFIFQYYREEENGRGNFPPRFSGLQFPNYSSELNVNALELDDSALYLCASSRKTGTGGEQYFGPGTRLTVT.

The V and J genes are TRBV10-3 and TRBJ2-7; 8 bases line up with TRBD1. Germline lookup yields CDR1 ENHRY and CDR2 SYGVKD. J lost 9 bases, V lost 2 bases, and 9 bases had no gene match. The CDR3 is 14 residues long. CDR3 bases: TGTGCCATCAGTGAGGGCCAGGGGGCGTCAGCGCAGTACTTC. Protein product: CAISEGQGASAQYF.

The V call is TRBV11-2, the J call TRBJ2-5, with 7 bases matching TRBD1. The CDR3 spans 14 residues. V was clipped by 5 bases and J by 1 base; unmatched bases: 4. Germline V gene sequence: CDR1 SGHAT, CDR2 FQNNGV. The CDR3 DNA is TGTGCCAGCAGCCGACAGGGCCTCCAAGAGACCCAGTACTTC. Its protein product is CASSRQGLQETQYF.

This chain links TRBV4-2 with TRBJ2-3; TRBD2 is a possible D gene (5 bases). Germline V gene lookup returns CDR1 LGHNA and CDR2 YNFKEQ. The V gene lost 0 bases and the J gene lost 1 base, with 8 bases spanning the gap. The CDR3 runs 15 residues. This CDR3 reads CASSQEWRGTDTQYF. The CDR3 DNA follows: TGTGCCAGCAGCCAAGAGTGGCGGGGCACAGATACGCAGTATTTT.

The chain has TRBV3-1 (or the pseudogene TRBV3-2) and TRBJ1-6; tentatively, D is TRBD1 (6 bases). The CDR3 sequence is 14 residues long. Germline values: CDR1 LGHDT, CDR2 YNNKEL (reference sequence). Trimming took 2 bases from V and 6 from J, leaving 8 bases between them. The CDR3 sequence: CASSQRGFNSPLHF. The DNA of the CDR3 is TGTGCCAGCAGCCAAAGGGGGTTTAATTCACCCCTCCACTTT.

The rearrangement links TRBV28 to TRBJ1-5; 8 bases line up with TRBD1. V gave up 5 bases and J gave up 0 bases; unmatched junction bases: 15. CDR3 size: 19 residues. The germline V gene encodes CDR1 MDHEN and CDR2 SYDVKM. In DNA, the CDR3 is TGTGCCAGCAGTCCCGCGACAGGGGCGATTACATATAGCAATCAGCCCCAGCATTTT. Its protein is CASSPATGAITYSNQPQHF.

CDR3 protein: CASSILAGVLTGELFF. CDR3 sequence (DNA): TGTGCCAGTAGTATCTTAGCGGGAGTCCTCACCGGGGAGCTGTTTTTT. J is TRBJ2-2 and V is TRBV19; the match to TRBD2 covers 9 bases. Losses at the gene ends were 3 bases for V and 4 bases for J; bases not matched to a gene: 6. The CDR3 has 16 amino acids. CDR1 LNHDA and CDR2 SQIVND come from the germline V gene (reference sequence).

The V call is TRBV11-2, the J call TRBJ2-1; 10 bases map to TRBD2. V lost 4 bases to trimming and J lost 6 bases; unmatched junction nucleotides: 6. CDR1 and CDR2 (germline): SGHAT, FQNNGV. The CDR3 spans 15 residues. The CDR3 DNA is TGTGCCAGCAGCTACCTAGCGGGAGAATTCAATGAGCAGTTCTTC. Translating it yields CASSYLAGEFNEQFF.

The CDR3 here is CASSQAVGASSYEQYF. The CDR3 coding sequence is TGTGCCAGCAGCCAAGCGGTGGGGGCCTCCTCCTACGAGCAGTACTTC. The gene calls are TRBV4-2 and TRBJ2-7, with D perhaps matching TRBD1 (6 bases). Germline values: CDR1 LGHNA, CDR2 YNFKEQ. The CDR3 has 16 amino acids. The germline V and J ends were trimmed by 1 base and 0 bases, with 13 bases remaining between them.

CDR3 residues: CAWDDRGTTEAFF. Here the CDR3 DNA reads TGTGCCTGGGATGACAGGGGTACCACTGAAGCTTTCTTT. This chain links TRBV30 with TRBJ1-1; 8 bases match TRBD1. CDR1 and CDR2 from the germline V gene are GTSNPN and SVGIG (reference sequence). This CDR3 contains 13 residues. V shed 5 bases, J shed 4 bases, and the junction held 6 bases outside the gene matches.

CDR3 sequence: CASSDSGDQPQHF. CDR3 in DNA: TGTGCCAGCAGTGACTCGGGAGATCAGCCCCAGCATTTT. This chain uses TRBV6-4 with TRBJ1-5; D ambiguous. The CDR3 totals 13 residues. V was trimmed by 0 bases and J by 5 bases, leaving 5 bases between them. Germline assignment: CDR1 MRHNA and CDR2 SNTAGT.

This clone was detected once. V gene TRBV11-2 combines with J gene TRBJ2-1; unclear D gene. The germline CDR1 and CDR2 sequences are SGHAT and FQNNGV. CDR3 size: 11 residues. V lost 2 bases and J lost 11, with 7 bases in between. The CDR3 sequence is CASSLTEQQFF. The DNA for the CDR3 is TGTGCCAGCAGCTTAACAGAGCAGCAGTTCTTC.

The chain links TRBV6-6 to TRBJ2-1; 12 positions agree with TRBD2. The CDR3 loop spans 20 amino acids. V was pared by 6 bases and J by 0 bases, with 15 bases of the junction left unmatched. CDR1 and CDR2 (germline): MNHNY, SVGAGI (reference sequence). The CDR3 nucleotides are TGTGCCAGCAGCCCCTTTGTTGCTAGCGGGAGGGACAGCTCCTACAATGAGCAGTTCTTC. This gives the protein CASSPFVASGRDSSYNEQFF.